The sample holds a few counts of the clone carrying this T cell receptor beta chain. One entry per CDR3 protein, called by TCRdb with MiXCR from the 5' RACE reads. The sample yields hundreds of thousands of distinct CDR3 sequences, roughly 20% seen once. These data come from a study of T-cell memory formation after mild COVID-19. On the study more broadly: TCR clustering was largely donor specific.

The ends were cut back, 1 base at V and 7 bases at J, with 5 bases in the middle. The CDR3 runs to 12 residues. Germline loops: CDR1 SGHTA, CDR2 FQGNSA. Sequencing was performed on PBMCs or a T cell subset sorted from them (not recorded which). This rearrangement joins TRBV7-2 to TRBJ2-1; D unresolved. This clonotype was obtained from an adult woman who had mild COVID-19 (a few samples of this study predate the infection). Cell type and time point are not known. The CDR3 DNA follows: TGTGCCAGCAGCTTAGTGAGGAATGAGCAGTTCTTC. Translated: CASSLVRNEQFF.